This T cell receptor beta chain was recovered during a study of blood T cells in healthy people across ages. Primers used in a second PCR of about 7 to 12 cycles were a sample-barcoded 5' primer and a J-beta primer mix. A template-switch adaptor that had 12 random nucleotides put a tag on each cDNA molecule. TCRdb analysed the 5' RACE reads with MiXCR anew, one entry per CDR3 protein. The data show 1.5 million to 2 million distinct CDR3 sequences, about 28% seen once. Germline values: CDR1 SGHVS, CDR2 FQNEAQ. The CDR3 sequence is 17 residues long. V shed 10 bases and J shed 1 base, with 22 bases lying between them. In this sample, this clonotype turned up a few times. The antigen remains unidentified. Each donor was a healthy Caucasian individual from Russia, aged about 6 to 95. Overall study results and limits: The CMV status of each donor remained undetermined, and this could have confounded shifts in expanded clonotypes. PBMCs went unsorted, and a conclusive naive versus antigen-experienced comparison was therefore prevented.

The J gene is TRBJ1-4, the V gene TRBV7-8, with a possible D match to TRBD1 (5 bases). The sample comprised blood. The sequence came from a young woman in good health. CDR3: CATNPGGSGETNEKLFF. The CDR3, as DNA: TGTGCCACCAATCCCGGGGGATCCGGCGAAACTAATGAAAAACTGTTTTTT.